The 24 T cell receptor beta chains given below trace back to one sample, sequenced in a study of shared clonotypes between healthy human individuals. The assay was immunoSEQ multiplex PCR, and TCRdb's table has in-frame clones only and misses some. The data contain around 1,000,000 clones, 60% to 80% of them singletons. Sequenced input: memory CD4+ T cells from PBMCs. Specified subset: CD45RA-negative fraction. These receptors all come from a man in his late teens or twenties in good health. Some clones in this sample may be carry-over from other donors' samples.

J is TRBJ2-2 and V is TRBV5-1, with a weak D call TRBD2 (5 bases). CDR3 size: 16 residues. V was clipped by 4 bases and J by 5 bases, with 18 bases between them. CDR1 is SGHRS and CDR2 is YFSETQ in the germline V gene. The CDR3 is CASSPRPAGGTGELFF. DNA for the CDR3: TGCGCCAGCAGCCCAAGACCGGCAGGCGGGACCGGGGAGCTGTTTTTT.

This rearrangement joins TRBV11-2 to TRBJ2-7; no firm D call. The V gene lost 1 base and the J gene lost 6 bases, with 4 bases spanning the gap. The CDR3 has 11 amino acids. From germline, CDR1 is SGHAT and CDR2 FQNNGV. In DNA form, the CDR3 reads TGTGCCAGCAGCTTAGCTATCGAGCAGTACTTC. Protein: CASSLAIEQYF.

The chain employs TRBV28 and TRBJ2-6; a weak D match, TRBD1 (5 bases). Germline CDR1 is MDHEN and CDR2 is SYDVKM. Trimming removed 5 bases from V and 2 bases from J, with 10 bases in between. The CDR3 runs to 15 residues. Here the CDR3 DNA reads TGTGCCAGCAGTCCCGACAGTACTGGGGCCAACGTCCTGACTTTC. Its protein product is CASSPDSTGANVLTF.

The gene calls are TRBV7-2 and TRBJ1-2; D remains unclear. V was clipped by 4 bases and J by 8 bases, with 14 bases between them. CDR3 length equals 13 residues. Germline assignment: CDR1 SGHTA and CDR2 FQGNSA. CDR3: CASSSRRVGGYTF. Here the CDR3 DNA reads TGTGCCAGCAGCTCCCGAAGGGTCGGAGGCTACACCTTC.

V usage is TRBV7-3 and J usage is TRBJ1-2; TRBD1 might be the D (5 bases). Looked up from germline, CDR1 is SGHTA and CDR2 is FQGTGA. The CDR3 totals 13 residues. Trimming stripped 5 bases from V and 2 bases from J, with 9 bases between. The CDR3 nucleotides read TGTGCCAGCAGCCAGGACAAGAACTATGGCTACACCTTC. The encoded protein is CASSQDKNYGYTF.

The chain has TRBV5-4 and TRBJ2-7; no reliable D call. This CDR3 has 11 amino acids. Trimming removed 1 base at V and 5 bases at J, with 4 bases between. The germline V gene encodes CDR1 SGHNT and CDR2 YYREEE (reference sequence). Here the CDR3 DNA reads TGTGCCAGCAGCTTGAGCGACGAGCAGTACTTC. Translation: CASSLSDEQYF.

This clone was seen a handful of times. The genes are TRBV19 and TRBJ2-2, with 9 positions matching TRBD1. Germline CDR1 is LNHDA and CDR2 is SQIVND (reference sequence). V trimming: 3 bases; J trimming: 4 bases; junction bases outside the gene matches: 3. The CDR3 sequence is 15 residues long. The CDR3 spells CASSMTGGFTGELFF. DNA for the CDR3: TGTGCCAGTAGTATGACAGGGGGATTCACCGGGGAGCTGTTTTTT.

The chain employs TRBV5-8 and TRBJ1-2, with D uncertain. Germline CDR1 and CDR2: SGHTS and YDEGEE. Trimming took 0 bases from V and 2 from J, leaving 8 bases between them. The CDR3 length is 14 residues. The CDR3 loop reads CASSLGFGNYGYTF. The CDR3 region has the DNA TGTGCCAGCAGCTTGGGGTTCGGGAACTATGGCTACACCTTC.

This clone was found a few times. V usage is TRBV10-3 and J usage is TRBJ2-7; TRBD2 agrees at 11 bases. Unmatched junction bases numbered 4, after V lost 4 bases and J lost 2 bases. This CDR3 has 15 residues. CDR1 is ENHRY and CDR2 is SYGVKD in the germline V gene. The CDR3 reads CAISGLAGGPYEQYF. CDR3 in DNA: TGTGCCATCAGTGGCCTAGCGGGAGGCCCCTACGAGCAGTACTTC.

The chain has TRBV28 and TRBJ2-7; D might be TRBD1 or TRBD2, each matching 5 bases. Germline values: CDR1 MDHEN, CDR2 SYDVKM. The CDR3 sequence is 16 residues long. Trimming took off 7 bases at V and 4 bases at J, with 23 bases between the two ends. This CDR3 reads CASNAMKWGSQYEQYF. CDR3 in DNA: TGTGCCAGCAATGCGATGAAATGGGGGTCTCAGTACGAGCAGTACTTC.

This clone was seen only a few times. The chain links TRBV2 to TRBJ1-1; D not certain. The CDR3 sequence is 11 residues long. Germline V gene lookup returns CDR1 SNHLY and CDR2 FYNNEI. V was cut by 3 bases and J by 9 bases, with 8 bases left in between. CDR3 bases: TGTGCCAGCAGTGATTTTTTTAAAGCTTTCTTT. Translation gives CASSDFFKAFF. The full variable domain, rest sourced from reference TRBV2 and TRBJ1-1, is EPEVTQTPSHQVTQMGQEVILRCVPISNHLYFYWYRQILGQKVEFLVSFYNNEISEKSEIFDDQFSVERPDGSNFTLKIRSTKLEDSAMYFCASSDFFKAFFGQGTRLTVV.

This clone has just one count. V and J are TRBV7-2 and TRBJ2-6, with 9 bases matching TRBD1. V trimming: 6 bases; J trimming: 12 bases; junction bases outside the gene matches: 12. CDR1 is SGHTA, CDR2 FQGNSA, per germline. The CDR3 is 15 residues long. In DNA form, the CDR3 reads TGTGCCAGCAGTTACCGGACAGGGGATAATGGCGTCCTGACTTTC. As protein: CASSYRTGDNGVLTF. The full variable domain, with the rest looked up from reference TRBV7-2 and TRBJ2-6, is GAGVSQSPSNKVTEKGKDVELRCDPISGHTALYWYRQSLGQGLEFLIYFQGNSAPDKSGLPSDRFSAERTGGSVSTLTIQRTQQEDSAVYLCASSYRTGDNGVLTFGAGSRLTVL.

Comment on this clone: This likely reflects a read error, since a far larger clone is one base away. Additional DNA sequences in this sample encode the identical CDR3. CDR3 sequence reads: CASSPRGREQYF. CDR3 DNA sequence: TGTGCCAGCAGCCCCCGGGGGCGCGAGCAGTATTTC. J is TRBJ2-7 and V is TRBV7-6; tentatively, D is TRBD1 or TRBD2 (6 bases each). Per germline, CDR1 SGHVS and CDR2 FNYEAQ. The CDR3 has 12 amino acids.

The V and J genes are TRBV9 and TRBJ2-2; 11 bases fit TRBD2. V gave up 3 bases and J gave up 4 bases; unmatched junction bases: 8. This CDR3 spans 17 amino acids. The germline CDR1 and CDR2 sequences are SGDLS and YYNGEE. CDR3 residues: CASSATSGSTSTGELFF. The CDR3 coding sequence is TGTGCCAGCAGCGCTACTAGCGGGAGTACGTCCACCGGGGAGCTGTTTTTT.

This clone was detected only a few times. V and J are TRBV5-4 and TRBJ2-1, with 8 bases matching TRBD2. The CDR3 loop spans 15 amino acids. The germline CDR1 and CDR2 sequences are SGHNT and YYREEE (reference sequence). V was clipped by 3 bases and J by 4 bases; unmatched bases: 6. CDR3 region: CASSSYSGTYNEQFF. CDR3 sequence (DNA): TGTGCCAGCAGCTCGTATAGCGGGACTTACAATGAGCAGTTCTTC.

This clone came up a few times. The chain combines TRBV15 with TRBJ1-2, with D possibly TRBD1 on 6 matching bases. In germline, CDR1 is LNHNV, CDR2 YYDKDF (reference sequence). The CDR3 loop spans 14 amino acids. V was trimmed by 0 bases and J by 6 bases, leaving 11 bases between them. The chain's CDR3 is CATSRDRAGDGYTF. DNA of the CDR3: TGTGCCACCAGCAGAGATCGGGCAGGGGATGGCTACACCTTC.

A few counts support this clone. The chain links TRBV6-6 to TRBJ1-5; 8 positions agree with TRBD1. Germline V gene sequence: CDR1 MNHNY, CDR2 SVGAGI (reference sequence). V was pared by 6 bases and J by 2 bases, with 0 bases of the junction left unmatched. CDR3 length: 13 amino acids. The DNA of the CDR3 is TGTGCCAGCAGGGGACAGGGCAATCAGCCCCAGCATTTT. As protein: CASRGQGNQPQHF.

The DNA of the CDR3 is TGTGCCAGCAGCCCTTTTGGGATCGTGGATACTGAAGCTTTCTTT. Its protein is CASSPFGIVDTEAFF. The genes are TRBV7-3 and TRBJ1-1, with no clear D. CDR1 and CDR2 (germline): SGHTA, FQGTGA. Between the trimmed V and J ends, which lost 5 bases and 5 bases, there was a span of 18 bases. The CDR3 contains 15 residues.

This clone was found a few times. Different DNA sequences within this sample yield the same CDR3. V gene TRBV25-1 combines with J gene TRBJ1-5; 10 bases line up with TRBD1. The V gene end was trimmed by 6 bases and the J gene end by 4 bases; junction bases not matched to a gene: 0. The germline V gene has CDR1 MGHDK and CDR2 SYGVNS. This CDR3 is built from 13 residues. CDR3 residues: CASRGQGNQPQHF. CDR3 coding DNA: TGTGCCAGCAGGGGACAGGGGAATCAGCCCCAGCATTTT.

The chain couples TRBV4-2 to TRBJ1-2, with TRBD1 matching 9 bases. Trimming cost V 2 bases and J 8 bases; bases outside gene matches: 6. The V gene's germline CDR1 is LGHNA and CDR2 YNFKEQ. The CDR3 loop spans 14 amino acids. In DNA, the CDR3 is TGTGCCAGCAGCCAAAGGTACAGGGGGCAAGGCTACACCTTC. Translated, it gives CASSQRYRGQGYTF.

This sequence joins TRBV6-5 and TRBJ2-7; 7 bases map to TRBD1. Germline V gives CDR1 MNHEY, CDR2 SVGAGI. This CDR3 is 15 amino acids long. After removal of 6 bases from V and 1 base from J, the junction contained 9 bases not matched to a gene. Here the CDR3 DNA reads TGTGCCAGCAGACTGAGTCTGGACAGGTCCTACGAGCAGTACTTC. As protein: CASRLSLDRSYEQYF.

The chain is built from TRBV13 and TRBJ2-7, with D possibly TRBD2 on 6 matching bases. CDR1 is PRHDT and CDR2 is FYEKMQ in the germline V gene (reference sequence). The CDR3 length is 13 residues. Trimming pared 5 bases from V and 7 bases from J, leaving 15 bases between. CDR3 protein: CASSLVGLREQYF. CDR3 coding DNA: TGTGCCAGCAGCCTAGTAGGACTACGGGAGCAGTACTTC.

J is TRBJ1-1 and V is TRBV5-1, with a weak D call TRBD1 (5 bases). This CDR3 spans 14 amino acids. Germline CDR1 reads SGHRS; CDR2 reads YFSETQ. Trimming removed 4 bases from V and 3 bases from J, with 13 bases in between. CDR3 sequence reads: CASSLHGGDTEAFF. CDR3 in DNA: TGCGCCAGCAGCCTACACGGAGGGGACACTGAAGCTTTCTTT.

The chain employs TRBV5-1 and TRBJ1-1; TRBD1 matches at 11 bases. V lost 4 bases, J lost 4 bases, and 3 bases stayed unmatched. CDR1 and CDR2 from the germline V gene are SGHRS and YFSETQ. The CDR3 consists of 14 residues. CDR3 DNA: TGCGCCAGCAGCGGACAGGGGGCTTTCACTGAAGCTTTCTTT. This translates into CASSGQGAFTEAFF.